This T cell receptor beta chain stems from a study of T cell changes during pregnancy in multiple sclerosis. CDR3 length equals 15 residues. Trimming cost V 5 bases and J 9 bases; bases outside gene matches: 9. The germline CDR1 and CDR2 sequences are SGHTA and FQGTGA. This table comes from immunoSEQ multiplex PCR, and its TCRdb copy is limited to in-frame clones, with some not included. The repertoire holds fewer than 20,000 clones, with over 65% as singletons. The receptor was isolated from a female donor with multiple sclerosis, enrolled in a pregnancy study. The chain is built from TRBV7-3 and TRBJ2-1, with TRBD1 matching over 11 bases. This specimen was CD8+ T cells from peripheral blood mononuclear cells, taken after pregnancy. The CDR3, as DNA: TGTGCCAGCAGCCCGTCTCCCGGGACAGGGGGTGAGCAGTTCTTC. Residues: CASSPSPGTGGEQFF.